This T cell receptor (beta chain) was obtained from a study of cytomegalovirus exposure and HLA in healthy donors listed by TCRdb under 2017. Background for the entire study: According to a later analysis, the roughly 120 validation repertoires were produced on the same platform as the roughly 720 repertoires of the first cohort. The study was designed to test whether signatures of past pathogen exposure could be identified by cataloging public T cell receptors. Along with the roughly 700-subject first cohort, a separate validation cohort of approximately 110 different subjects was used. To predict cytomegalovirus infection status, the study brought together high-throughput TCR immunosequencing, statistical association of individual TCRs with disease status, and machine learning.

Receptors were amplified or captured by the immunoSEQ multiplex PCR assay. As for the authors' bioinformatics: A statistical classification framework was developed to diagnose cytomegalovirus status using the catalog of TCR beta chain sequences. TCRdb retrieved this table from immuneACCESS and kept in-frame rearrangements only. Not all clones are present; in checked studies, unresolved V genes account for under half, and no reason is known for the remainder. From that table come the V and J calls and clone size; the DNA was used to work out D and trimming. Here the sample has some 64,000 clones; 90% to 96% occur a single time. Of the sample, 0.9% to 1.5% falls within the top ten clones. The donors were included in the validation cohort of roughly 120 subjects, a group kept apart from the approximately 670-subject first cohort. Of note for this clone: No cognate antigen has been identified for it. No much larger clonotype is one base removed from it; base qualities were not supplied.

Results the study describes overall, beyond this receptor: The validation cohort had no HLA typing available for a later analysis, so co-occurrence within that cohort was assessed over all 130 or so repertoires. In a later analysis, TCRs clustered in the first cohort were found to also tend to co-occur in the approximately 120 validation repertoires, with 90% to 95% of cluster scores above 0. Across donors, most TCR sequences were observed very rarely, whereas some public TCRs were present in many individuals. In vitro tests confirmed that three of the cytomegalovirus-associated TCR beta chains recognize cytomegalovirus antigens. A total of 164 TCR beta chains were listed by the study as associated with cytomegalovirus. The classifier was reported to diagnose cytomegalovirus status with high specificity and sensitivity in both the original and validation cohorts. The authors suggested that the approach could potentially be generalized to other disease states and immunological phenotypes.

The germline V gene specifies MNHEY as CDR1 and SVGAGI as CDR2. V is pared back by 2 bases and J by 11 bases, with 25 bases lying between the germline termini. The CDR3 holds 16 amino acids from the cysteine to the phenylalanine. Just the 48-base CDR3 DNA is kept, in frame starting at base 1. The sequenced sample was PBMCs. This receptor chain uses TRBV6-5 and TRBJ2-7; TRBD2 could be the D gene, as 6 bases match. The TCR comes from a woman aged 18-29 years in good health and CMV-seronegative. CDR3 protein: CASSYASRTGEHKEYF. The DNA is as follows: TGTGCCAGCAGTTACGCTTCCCGGACGGGGGAGCATAAGGAGTACTTC.